A single sample is the source of the 30 T cell receptor beta chains below, sequenced in a study of T cell repertoires in cytomegalovirus infection. In TCRdb, the reads were re-called with MiXCR into one record per CDR3 protein. The sample holds around 450,000 distinct CDR3 sequences, approximately 32% seen once. The sequenced material came from PBMCs. All receptors derive from a human donor in good health (CMV status not recorded). Some clones in this sample may be carry-over from other donors' samples.

This sequence joins TRBV5-5 and TRBJ2-3, with 11 bases that match TRBD1. V dropped 2 bases and J dropped 5; count of bases not matched to a gene: 10. The germline V gene encodes CDR1 SGHKS and CDR2 YYEKEE (reference sequence). CDR3 length equals 17 residues. CDR3 sequence reads: CASSFISGTGGLDTQYF. For the CDR3, the DNA is TGTGCCAGCAGCTTCATTTCCGGGACAGGGGGATTAGATACGCAGTATTTT. The full variable domain, with the rest looked up from reference TRBV5-5 and TRBJ2-3, is DAGVTQSPTHLIKTRGQQVTLRCSPISGHKSVSWYQQVLGQGPQFIFQYYEKEERGRGNFPDRFSARQFPNYSSELNVNALLLGDSALYLCASSFISGTGGLDTQYFGPGTRLTVL.

CDR3 protein: CASSTTTLNTDTQYF. The CDR3 coding sequence is TGTGCCAGCAGCACTACGACACTAAACACAGATACGCAGTATTTT. The V call is TRBV6-6, the J call TRBJ2-3; D gene unclear. Germline loops: CDR1 MNHNY, CDR2 SVGAGI (reference sequence). The V gene lost 6 bases and the J gene lost 2 bases, with 15 bases spanning the gap. This CDR3 has 15 residues.

The table lists this clonotype with a few counts. The gene calls are TRBV4-1 and TRBJ1-6; 11 positions match TRBD1. The CDR3 loop spans 17 amino acids. Germline V lookup: CDR1 MGHRA, CDR2 YSYEKL. V was clipped by 0 bases and J by 4 bases; unmatched bases: 2. CDR3 DNA: TGCGCCAGCAGCCAAGATGGGACAGGGGGGTATAATTCACCCCTCCACTTT. Translation: CASSQDGTGGYNSPLHF.

This clonotype was seen at least ten times. This chain links TRBV7-2 with TRBJ1-5; the D gene is possibly TRBD1 (5 bases). CDR3 length: 15 residues. V was shortened by 4 bases and J by 8 bases, with 18 bases between the two germline ends. Per the germline V gene, CDR1 is SGHTA and CDR2 is FQGNSA. The CDR3 coding sequence is TGTGCCAGCAGCTACCGGACGGGTCAGGGTGAGCCCCAGCATTTT. This translates into CASSYRTGQGEPQHF.

The gene calls are TRBV19 and TRBJ2-2; D gene ambiguous. The length of the CDR3 is 13 residues. Trimming shortened V by 4 bases and J by 2 bases, and 5 bases separated the two germline ends. The germline CDR1 and CDR2 sequences are LNHDA and SQIVND (reference sequence). The DNA for the CDR3 is TGTGCCAGTAGTACAACTAACACCGGGGAGCTGTTTTTT. The encoded protein is CASSTTNTGELFF.

This clonotype has just a few counts. The chain employs TRBV5-1 and TRBJ1-6; D is unresolved. Germline assignment: CDR1 SGHRS and CDR2 YFSETQ. V shed 0 bases and J shed 14 bases, with 15 bases lying between them. The CDR3 is 14 amino acids. DNA of the CDR3: TGCGCCAGCAGCTTGGCGGGGATCGGTTCGGCCCTCCACTTT. Its protein is CASSLAGIGSALHF. The whole variable domain, remainder taken from reference TRBV5-1 and TRBJ1-6, is KAGVTQTPRYLIKTRGQQVTLSCSPISGHRSVSWYQQTPGQGLQFLFEYFSETQRNKGNFPGRFSGRQFSNSRSEMNVSTLELGDSALYLCASSLAGIGSALHFGNGTRLTVT.

The V and J genes are TRBV3-1 and TRBJ1-1; D is ambiguous. V was shortened by 3 bases and J by 0 bases, with 5 bases between the two germline ends. Germline lookup yields CDR1 LGHDT and CDR2 YNNKEL (reference sequence). This CDR3 is built from 13 residues. CDR3 residues: CASSHKMNTEAFF. The CDR3 DNA reads TGTGCCAGCAGCCATAAAATGAACACTGAAGCTTTCTTT.

The chain couples TRBV6-1 to TRBJ2-1; 7 bases line up with TRBD1. Germline values: CDR1 MNHNS, CDR2 SASEGT. The trim removed 6 bases at V and 3 bases at J, leaving 8 bases unmatched. This CDR3 contains 15 residues. This chain's CDR3 is CASSSGTAFYNEQFF. As DNA, the CDR3 is TGTGCCAGCAGCTCCGGGACAGCCTTCTACAATGAGCAGTTCTTC.

This clonotype appeared a few times. V is TRBV20-1 and J is TRBJ2-1, with 10 bases fitting TRBD1. This CDR3 has 14 residues. Trimming removed 4 bases from V and 8 bases from J; junction bases left unmatched: 8. Germline lookup yields CDR1 DFQATT and CDR2 SNEGSKA (reference sequence). DNA for the CDR3: TGCAGTGCTACCGGGACAGGGGTAAATGATGAGCAGTTCTTC. Translated, it gives CSATGTGVNDEQFF.

This clonotype was counted many times. V and J are TRBV15 and TRBJ1-5; D gene unclear. Deletions cut 5 bases from V and 6 bases from J, with 17 bases between. CDR3 length: 15 amino acids. CDR1 and CDR2 from the germline V gene are LNHNV and YYDKDF (reference sequence). In nucleotides, the CDR3 is TGTGCCACCAGCCGCAGGACGGGTCGGTCTCAGCCCCAGCATTTT. This encodes CATSRRTGRSQPQHF.

Remarks on this clonotype: The junction departs from germline at one end; a sequencing error may be responsible. This chain connects TRBV7-8 to TRBJ2-2; 7 bases line up with TRBD2. CDR3 length equals 15 residues. The V gene's germline CDR1 is SGHVS and CDR2 FQNEAQ. Here the CDR3 reads CASNLAGPNTGELFF. The CDR3 DNA follows: TGTGCCAGCAACTTAGCGGGCCCGAACACCGGGGAGCTGTTTTTT. The full variable domain, its missing parts supplied by reference TRBV7-8 and TRBJ2-2, is GAGVSQSPRYKVAKRGQDVALRCDPISGHVSLFWYQQALGQGPEFLTYFQNEAQLDKSGLPSDRFFAERPEGSVSTLKIQRTQQEDSAVYLCASNLAGPNTGELFFGEGSRLTVL.

There are a few counts of this clonotype. The chain links TRBV13 to TRBJ2-7; a possible D gene is TRBD2 (6 bases). From germline, CDR1 is PRHDT and CDR2 FYEKMQ (reference sequence). The V gene lost 3 bases and the J gene lost 1 base, with 13 bases spanning the gap. This CDR3 is built from 15 residues. As DNA, the CDR3 is TGTGCCAGCAGCTTGGGCCAAGGGACTTCCTACGAGCAGTACTTC. Translated: CASSLGQGTSYEQYF.

CDR3 in amino acids: CASKPRGPRNNEQFF. In nucleotides, the CDR3 is TGTGCCAGCAAACCTCGGGGCCCTCGTAACAATGAGCAGTTCTTC. The V and J genes are TRBV7-2 and TRBJ2-1, with D possibly called TRBD1 or TRBD2 (5 bases each). Between the trimmed V and J ends, which lost 7 bases and 5 bases, there was a span of 18 bases. The CDR3 runs to 15 residues. Germline V lookup: CDR1 SGHTA, CDR2 FQGNSA.

The CDR3 sequence is CASSLTGHQPQHF. CDR3 bases: TGTGCCAGCAGTTTAACAGGGCATCAGCCCCAGCATTTT. The chain combines TRBV28 with TRBJ1-5, with D tentatively TRBD1 (6 bases). The CDR3 length is 13 residues. Trimming stripped 2 bases from V and 5 bases from J, with 7 bases between. The germline CDR1 and CDR2 sequences are MDHEN and SYDVKM.

This clonotype was seen a few times. The chain carries TRBV4-3 and TRBJ2-3; the match to TRBD2 covers 12 bases. The V gene end was trimmed by 9 bases and the J gene end by 5 bases; junction bases not matched to a gene: 3. Germline loops: CDR1 LGHNA, CDR2 YSLEER. This CDR3 has 13 residues. CDR3 sequence: CASRLAGEDTQYF. The CDR3, as DNA: TGCGCCAGTAGACTAGCGGGGGAAGATACGCAGTATTTT.

This clonotype was found a few times. V gene TRBV11-2 combines with J gene TRBJ1-1, with D unresolved. The CDR3 runs 13 residues. The ends were cut back, 1 base at V and 2 bases at J, with 5 bases in the middle. CDR1 and CDR2 (germline): SGHAT, FQNNGV. The CDR3 nucleotides read TGTGCCAGCAGCTTAGTCATAAACACTGAAGCTTTCTTT. It codes for CASSLVINTEAFF. The variable domain in full, completed from reference TRBV11-2 and TRBJ1-1, reads EAGVAQSPRYKIIEKRQSVAFWCNPISGHATLYWYQQILGQGPKLLIQFQNNGVVDDSQLPKDRFSAERLKGVDSTLKIQPAKLEDSAVYLCASSLVINTEAFFGQGTRLTVV.

In this sample, this clonotype turned up many times. The J gene is TRBJ2-7, the V gene TRBV4-2, with 9 bases fitting TRBD1. This CDR3 has 19 residues. CDR1 and CDR2 from the germline V gene are LGHNA and YNFKEQ. Trimming cost V 0 bases and J 3 bases; bases outside gene matches: 15. CDR3 amino acids: CASSQDRLSGQGRIYEQYF. The CDR3 nucleotides are TGTGCCAGCAGCCAAGATCGCCTCTCGGGACAGGGAAGAATCTACGAGCAGTACTTC.

The V gene is TRBV20-1, the J gene TRBJ2-7; D not certain. The germline V and J ends were trimmed by 0 bases and 3 bases, with 6 bases remaining between them. The CDR3 runs 12 residues. Per germline, CDR1 DFQATT and CDR2 SNEGSKA (reference sequence). Here the CDR3 reads CSARDRDYEQYF. The CDR3 nucleotides are TGCAGTGCTAGAGATAGGGACTACGAGCAGTACTTC.

As to this clonotype: The conserved closing phenylalanine or tryptophan is absent in this CDR3, likely reflecting a read error. The rearrangement joins TRBV2 to TRBJ1-2, with TRBD1 identical over 12 bases. The ends lost 2 bases at V and 8 bases at J; junction bases unmatched: 6. CDR3 size: 15 residues. Germline V gene data show CDR1 as SNHLY and CDR2 as FYNNEI. The CDR3 loop is CASSELGQGARGYTL. The CDR3 region has the DNA TGTGCCAGCAGTGAATTGGGACAGGGGGCGCGCGGCTACACCTTA.

This clonotype occurred a few times. The V call is TRBV14, the J call TRBJ1-1; 12 bases fit TRBD1. Germline CDR1 SGHDN, CDR2 FVKESK. V gave up 1 base and J gave up 6 bases; unmatched junction bases: 12. The CDR3 covers 18 residues. CDR3 sequence reads: CASSQVGTGGVLLPEAFF. DNA of the CDR3: TGTGCCAGCAGCCAAGTGGGGACAGGGGGCGTATTACTCCCTGAAGCTTTCTTT.

This clonotype was counted many times. The rearrangement joins TRBV11-1 to TRBJ1-2; 7 bases fit TRBD1. Trimming cost V 4 bases and J 4 bases; bases outside gene matches: 3. Looked up from germline, CDR1 is SGHAT and CDR2 is FQDESV (reference sequence). The CDR3 totals 13 residues. CDR3 in DNA: TGTGCCAGCAGCTCTCGACAGGGCTATGGCTACACCTTC. It specifies CASSSRQGYGYTF.

Regarding this clonotype: A read error may explain this, as a much larger clone is one base away. The CDR3 region is CASSFQGGGKKLFF. The CDR3, as DNA: TGTGCCAGCAGCTTCCAGGGGGGGGGGAAAAAACTGTTTTTT. The chain is built from TRBV7-2 and TRBJ1-4; 7 nucleotides line up with TRBD1. The germline gives CDR1 SGHTA, CDR2 FQGNSA. The CDR3 is made up of 14 amino acids. The ends lost 3 bases at V and 9 bases at J; junction bases unmatched: 7.

The V gene is TRBV27, the J gene TRBJ2-5; D possibly corresponds to TRBD2 (5 bases). The CDR3 has 15 amino acids. Looked up from germline, CDR1 is MNHEY and CDR2 is SMNVEV (reference sequence). V gave up 3 bases and J gave up 2 bases, with 13 bases separating them. This chain's CDR3 is CASSLQRARQETQYF. CDR3 sequence (DNA): TGTGCCAGCAGTTTGCAGAGGGCGCGGCAAGAGACCCAGTACTTC.

V gene TRBV5-5 combines with J gene TRBJ1-1; D is unclear. V gave up 1 base and J gave up 1 base, with 11 bases separating them. Germline V gene lookup returns CDR1 SGHKS and CDR2 YYEKEE (reference sequence). The CDR3 loop spans 15 amino acids. The CDR3 sequence: CASSLSPGKNTEAFF. The CDR3 bases are TGTGCCAGCAGCTTGAGCCCGGGGAAGAACACTGAAGCTTTCTTT.

The V gene is TRBV7-8, the J gene TRBJ1-1; 8 bases match TRBD1. The CDR3 loop spans 14 amino acids. Germline V gives CDR1 SGHVS, CDR2 FQNEAQ. Trimming removed 3 bases from V and 5 bases from J; junction bases left unmatched: 5. CDR3 in amino acids: CASSFTTGETEAFF. The CDR3 coding sequence is TGTGCCAGCAGCTTTACGACAGGGGAAACTGAAGCTTTCTTT.

The chain is built from TRBV29-1 and TRBJ2-5; tentative D call: TRBD2 (7 bases). The CDR3 sequence is 14 residues long. V dropped 6 bases and J dropped 0 bases, with 14 bases sitting between them. Germline-derived CDR1 and CDR2 are SQVTM and ANQGSEA. As DNA, the CDR3 is TGCAGCGTGGGGGGGGGCCCGTACCAAGAGACCCAGTACTTC. Translating it yields CSVGGGPYQETQYF.

The chain couples TRBV29-1 to TRBJ2-2; TRBD1 agrees at 9 bases. Germline CDR1 reads SQVTM; CDR2 reads ANQGSEA. With 7 bases clipped from V and 6 bases from J, the junction kept 6 bases outside the gene matches. The CDR3 loop spans 13 amino acids. CDR3 region: CSGRDRVSGELFF. In DNA form, the CDR3 reads TGCAGCGGACGGGACAGGGTGTCCGGGGAGCTGTTTTTT.

In this sample, this clonotype turned up a few times. The J gene is TRBJ2-5, the V gene TRBV2; the D is unclear. This CDR3 comprises 13 residues. V gave up 3 bases and J gave up 2 bases, with 7 bases separating them. In germline, CDR1 is SNHLY, CDR2 FYNNEI. CDR3 residues: CASSDVGQETQYF. As DNA, the CDR3 is TGTGCCAGCAGTGATGTAGGACAAGAGACCCAGTACTTC. Supplemented by reference TRBV2 and TRBJ2-5, the full variable domain reads EPEVTQTPSHQVTQMGQEVILRCVPISNHLYFYWYRQILGQKVEFLVSFYNNEISEKSEIFDDQFSVERPDGSNFTLKIRSTKLEDSAMYFCASSDVGQETQYFGPGTRLLVL.

The chain is built from TRBV6-2 or TRBV6-3 and TRBJ2-1; 10 bases are shared with TRBD2. The CDR3 loop spans 16 amino acids. Per germline, CDR1 MNHEY and CDR2 SVGEGT. V gave up 4 bases and J gave up 4 bases; unmatched junction bases: 7. The CDR3 reads CASSSLLAGAYNEQFF. CDR3 sequence (DNA): TGTGCCAGCAGTTCCCTCCTAGCGGGGGCGTACAATGAGCAGTTCTTC.

The table lists this clonotype with a few counts. The V call is TRBV7-6, the J call TRBJ2-7, with D perhaps given as TRBD1 or TRBD2 (5 bases each). Germline V lookup: CDR1 SGHVS, CDR2 FNYEAQ. The CDR3 is made up of 12 amino acids. V dropped 4 bases and J dropped 5 bases, with 9 bases sitting between them. The CDR3 reads CASSSEGHEQYF. The CDR3 nucleotides read TGTGCCAGCAGCTCCGAGGGGCACGAGCAGTACTTC.